A selection of T cell receptor beta chains follows, all from one sample in a study of blood T cell repertoires in COVID-19. The assay was immunoSEQ multiplex PCR, and TCRdb's table has in-frame clones only and misses some. The repertoire holds under 300,000 clones, about 89% seen once, with 8.8% in the top ten. The sample taken for sequencing was PBMCs or T cells enriched from blood (not recorded which). The receptors come from a man in his forties who had recovered from COVID-19. Each CDR3 is given with its conserved first and last residue. Fields, in order: CDR3 protein, CDR3 DNA, clone size, J gene, V gene, D gene. A D gene is named only where the DNA matches it firmly. The size entry is marked missing in some rows and otherwise reads once, few, many or a size class.

CASSQEIIRPQGSGELFF	TGCGCCAGCAGCCAAGAGATTATCCGTCCGCAGGGGTCCGGGGAGCTGTTTTTT	-	TRBJ2-2	TRBV4-1	-
CASSVGGQGNTEAFF	TGCGCCAGCAGTGTTGGGGGACAGGGGAACACTGAAGCTTTCTTT	-	TRBJ1-1	TRBV5-1	TRBD1
CASSADRGLVNLAYEQYF	TGTGCCAGCAGCGCCGACAGGGGGCTCGTTAATTTAGCCTACGAGCAGTACTTC	-	TRBJ2-7	TRBV14	TRBD1
CASSYQFGARGLVF	TGTGCCAGCAGTTACCAATTCGGAGCCAGGGGTCTAGTCTTC	-	TRBJ2-1	TRBV6-5	-
CASSGGKIPFWGYTF	TGTGCCAGCAGTGGAGGAAAGATCCCCTTTTGGGGCTACACCTTC	once	TRBJ1-2	TRBV2	-
CASIGSGSISTDTQYF	TGTGCCAGTATCGGAAGCGGGAGCATCAGCACAGATACGCAGTATTTT	-	TRBJ2-3	TRBV19	TRBD2
CASSYGGIQETQYF	TGTGCCAGCAGCTATGGGGGGATTCAAGAGACCCAGTACTTC	-	TRBJ2-5	TRBV13	-
CASSTGTGYSTDTQYF	TGTGCCAGCAGCACGGGGACAGGGTATTCCACAGATACGCAGTATTTT	-	TRBJ2-3	TRBV7-8	TRBD1
CASSPMGGNNNEQFF	TGTGCCAGCTCACCAATGGGGGGGAACAACAATGAGCAGTTCTTC	-	TRBJ2-1	TRBV18	TRBD2
CASSPTGNYGYTF	TGTGCCAGCAGCCCCACAGGGAACTATGGCTACACCTTC	-	TRBJ1-2	TRBV2	-
CASSVFSGELFF	TGTGCCAGCAGCGTTTTCTCTGGGGAGCTGTTTTTT	-	TRBJ2-2	TRBV11-2	-
CASSSVLNSPLHF	TGTGCCAGCAGCAGCGTACTGAATTCACCCCTCCACTTT	-	TRBJ1-6	TRBV27	-
CASSLGQGATSGANVLTF	TGTGCCAGCAGTTTGGGGCAGGGGGCCACGTCTGGGGCCAACGTCCTGACTTTC	-	TRBJ2-6	TRBV27	TRBD1
CASSKGQVASNEKLFF	TGTGCCAGCAGCAAGGGACAGGTGGCTAGTAATGAAAAACTGTTTTTT	-	TRBJ1-4	TRBV11-3	TRBD1
CASSLLLGTSRYEQFF	TGTGCCAGCAGCCTCCTGCTCGGGACTAGTCGATATGAGCAGTTCTTC	once	TRBJ2-1	TRBV3-1/TRBV3-2	TRBD2
CASSLGQGRQPQHF	TGTGCCAGCAGCCTTGGACAGGGAAGACAGCCCCAGCATTTT	-	TRBJ1-5	TRBV5-6	TRBD1
CASSSPGVSYGYTF	TGCGCCAGCAGCTCCCCAGGGGTGAGCTATGGCTACACCTTC	-	TRBJ1-2	TRBV5-1	-
CASSLATVNGELFF	TGTGCCAGCAGCTTGGCCACAGTTAACGGGGAGCTGTTTTTT	-	TRBJ2-2	TRBV5-8	-
CATSRDRVSYEQYF	TGTGCCACCAGCAGAGACAGGGTTTCCTACGAGCAGTACTTC	once	TRBJ2-7	TRBV15	-
CSARQSLQRADTQYF	TGCAGCGCTAGACAGTCTCTACAACGGGCAGATACGCAGTATTTT	-	TRBJ2-3	TRBV29-1	-
CASSLWGVETQYF	TGCGCCAGCAGCTTGTGGGGGGTAGAGACCCAGTACTTC	-	TRBJ2-5	TRBV5-1	-
CASSPKGGAVEQFF	TGTGCCAGCAGCCCAAAGGGGGGGGCTGTGGAGCAGTTCTTC	-	TRBJ2-1	TRBV7-3	-
CASSRTLGTADTQYF	TGTGCCAGCAGCCGTACATTAGGGACAGCAGATACGCAGTATTTT	-	TRBJ2-3	TRBV27	TRBD1
CASSTRGGPAGTDTQYF	TGTGCCAGCAGCACCCGGGGGGGTCCGGCGGGGACAGATACGCAGTATTTT	-	TRBJ2-3	TRBV9	TRBD2
CASSEFTGGFRGYTF	TGTGCCAGCAGTGAATTTACAGGGGGGTTTCGTGGCTACACCTTC	-	TRBJ1-2	TRBV2	TRBD1
CASSLEGVNYGYTF	TGTGCCAGCAGCTTAGAGGGGGTGAACTATGGCTACACCTTC	-	TRBJ1-2	TRBV7-9	-
CSVEGQSGQGRIEQYF	TGCAGCGTTGAGGGGCAAAGTGGACAGGGTCGAATCGAGCAGTACTTC	-	TRBJ2-7	TRBV29-1	TRBD1
CASSVEEQFF	TGTGCCAGCAGTGTAGAAGAGCAGTTCTTC	-	TRBJ2-1	TRBV28	-
CASSHRQGNTEAFF	TGTGCCAGCAGCCACAGACAGGGAAACACTGAAGCTTTCTTT	-	TRBJ1-1	TRBV6-5	TRBD1
CASSAGGYTEAFF	TGCGCCAGCAGTGCCGGGGGATACACTGAAGCTTTCTTT	many	TRBJ1-1	TRBV10-2	-
CASSEAWAWNQPQHF	TGTGCCAGCAGTGAAGCTTGGGCCTGGAATCAGCCCCAGCATTTT	-	TRBJ1-5	TRBV6-1	-
CASSLTGTSGIYEQYF	TGCGCCAGCAGCTTGACCGGGACTAGCGGAATCTACGAGCAGTACTTC	once	TRBJ2-7	TRBV5-1	TRBD2
CASSEGRYYGYTF	TGCGCCAGCAGTGAGGGCAGATACTATGGCTACACCTTC	-	TRBJ1-2	TRBV10-2	-
CASSSSSGTGGRGAYGYTF	TGTGCCAGCAGTTCCTCATCCGGGACAGGGGGCCGAGGGGCCTATGGCTACACCTTC	-	TRBJ1-2	TRBV27	TRBD1
CASSTSEASGNANGDEQFF	TGTGCCAGCAGCACAAGTGAGGCTAGCGGGAACGCAAACGGCGATGAGCAGTTCTTC	-	TRBJ2-1	TRBV7-8	TRBD2
CASSQVLAGKDTQYF	TGCGCCAGCAGCCAAGTTCTAGCGGGAAAAGATACGCAGTATTTT	-	TRBJ2-3	TRBV4-1	TRBD2
CASSEADLEKLFF	TGCGCCAGCAGTGAAGCGGACCTAGAAAAACTGTTTTTT	once	TRBJ1-4	TRBV10-2	-